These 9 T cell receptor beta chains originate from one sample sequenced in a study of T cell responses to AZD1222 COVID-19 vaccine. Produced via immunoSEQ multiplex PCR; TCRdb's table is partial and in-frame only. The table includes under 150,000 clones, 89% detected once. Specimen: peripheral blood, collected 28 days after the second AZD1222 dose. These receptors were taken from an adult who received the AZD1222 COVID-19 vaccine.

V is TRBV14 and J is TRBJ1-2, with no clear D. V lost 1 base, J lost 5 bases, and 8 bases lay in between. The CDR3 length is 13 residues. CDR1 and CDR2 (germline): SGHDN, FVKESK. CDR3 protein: CASSQGLQYGYTF. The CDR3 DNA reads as TGTGCCAGCAGCCAAGGATTACAGTATGGCTACACCTTC. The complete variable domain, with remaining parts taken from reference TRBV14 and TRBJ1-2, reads EAGVTQFPSHSVIEKGQTVTLRCDPISGHDNLYWYRRVMGKEIKFLLHFVKESKQDESGMPNNRFLAERTGGTYSTLKVQPAELEDSGVYFCASSQGLQYGYTFGSGTRLTVV.

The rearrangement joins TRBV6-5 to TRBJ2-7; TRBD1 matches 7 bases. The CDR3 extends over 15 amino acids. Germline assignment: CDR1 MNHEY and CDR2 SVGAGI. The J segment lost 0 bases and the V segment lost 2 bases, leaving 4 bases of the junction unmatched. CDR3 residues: CASSYTGTVSYEQYF. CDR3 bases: TGTGCCAGCAGTTACACCGGGACAGTCTCCTACGAGCAGTACTTC.

CDR3 region: CASSPTSLGEQFF. CDR3 sequence (DNA): TGTGCCAGCTCACCAACCTCCTTGGGTGAGCAGTTCTTC. The chain carries TRBV18 and TRBJ2-1; D not resolved. V gave up 2 bases and J gave up 9 bases, with 11 bases separating them. From germline, CDR1 is KGHSH and CDR2 LQKENI. The CDR3 sequence is 13 residues long.

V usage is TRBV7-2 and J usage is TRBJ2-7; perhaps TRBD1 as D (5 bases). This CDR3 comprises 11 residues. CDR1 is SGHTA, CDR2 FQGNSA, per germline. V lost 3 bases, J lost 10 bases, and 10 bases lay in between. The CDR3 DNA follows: TGTGCCAGCAGCTTCGGAAGGGGACAGTACTTC. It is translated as CASSFGRGQYF.

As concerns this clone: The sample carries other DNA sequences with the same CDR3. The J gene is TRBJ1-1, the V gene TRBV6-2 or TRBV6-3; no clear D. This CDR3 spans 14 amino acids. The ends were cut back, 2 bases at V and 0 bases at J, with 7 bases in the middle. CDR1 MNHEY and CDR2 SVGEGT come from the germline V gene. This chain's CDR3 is CASSYGRLNTEAFF. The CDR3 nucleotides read TGTGCCAGCAGTTACGGACGGCTGAACACTGAAGCTTTCTTT.

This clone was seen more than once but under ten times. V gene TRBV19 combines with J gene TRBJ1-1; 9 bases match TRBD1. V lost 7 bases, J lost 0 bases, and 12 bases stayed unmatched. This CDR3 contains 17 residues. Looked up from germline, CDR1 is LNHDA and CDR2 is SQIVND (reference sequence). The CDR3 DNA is TGTGCCAGTACCTATATCCTAGGGACAGGGATGAACACTGAAGCTTTCTTT. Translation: CASTYILGTGMNTEAFF.

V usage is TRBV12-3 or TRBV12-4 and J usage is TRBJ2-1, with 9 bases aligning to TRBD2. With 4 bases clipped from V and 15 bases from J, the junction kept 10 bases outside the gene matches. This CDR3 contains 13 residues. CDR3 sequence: CASSSDTGTSWFF. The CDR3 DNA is TGTGCCAGCAGTTCTGATACCGGGACTAGCTGGTTCTTC.

The chain's CDR3 is CSVYVGGQFF. DNA of the CDR3: TGCAGCGTATACGTAGGGGGGCAGTTCTTC. V gene TRBV29-1 combines with J gene TRBJ2-1, with D perhaps TRBD1 (6 bases). Trimming took off 6 bases at V and 12 bases at J, with 12 bases between the two ends. Germline V gene data show CDR1 as SQVTM and CDR2 as ANQGSEA. CDR3 length equals 10 residues.

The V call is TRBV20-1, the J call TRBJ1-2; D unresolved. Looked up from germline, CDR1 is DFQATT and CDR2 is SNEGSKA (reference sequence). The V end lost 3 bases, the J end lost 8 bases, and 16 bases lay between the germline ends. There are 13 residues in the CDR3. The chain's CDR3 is CSASLGLWGGYTF. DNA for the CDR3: TGCAGTGCTAGTCTCGGTCTATGGGGAGGCTACACCTTC.